This TCR beta chain was captured by sequencing in a study of T cells in Graves' hyperthyroidism and ophthalmopathy. This clonotype was detected ten times or more. The V and J ends lost 5 bases and 6 bases respectively, with 11 bases between them. CDR1 is SGHAT and CDR2 is FQDESV in the germline V gene (reference sequence). The length of the CDR3 is 13 residues. RNA transcripts served as the template for amplifying TCR beta CDR3 regions. HTBI primers drove first-round RT-PCR of the TCR CDR3. TCRdb re-analysed the multiplex PCR reads in MiXCR, keeping a single row per CDR3 protein. The repertoire holds around 620,000 distinct CDR3 sequences, with 14% as singletons.

The chain has TRBV11-1 and TRBJ2-1; a weak D match, TRBD1 (7 bases). The TCR was taken from a young woman with Graves' ophthalmopathy. Sequencing input: blood. The CDR3 is CASSRGTVNEQFF. CDR3 nucleotide sequence: TGTGCCAGCAGCCGGGGGACAGTCAATGAGCAGTTCTTC.